This T cell receptor beta chain was observed in a study of identical twins. TCRdb ran MiXCR on the 5' RACE reads and lists one entry per CDR3 protein. The data contain roughly 190,000 distinct CDR3 sequences, 15% to 20% of them singletons. The sample was also linked to a second study, of T cells expressing NK-cell markers.

The source material was CD8+ T cells sorted from blood. This clonotype was sampled from a woman between 18 and 30 years old in good health.

The CDR3 region is CASRPGLARTDTQYF. CDR3 in DNA: TGTGCCAGCAGGCCGGGACTAGCGAGGACAGATACGCAGTATTTT. This chain links TRBV6-1 with TRBJ2-3; TRBD2 agrees at 10 bases. Trimming at V came to 6 bases and at J to 3 bases, leaving 6 bases not matched to a gene. The length of the CDR3 is 15 residues. Germline CDR1 MNHNS, CDR2 SASEGT.